A selection of T cell receptor beta chains follows, all from one sample in a study of cytomegalovirus exposure and HLA in healthy donors. Using immunoSEQ multiplex PCR, the repertoire was profiled, and TCRdb retains in-frame clones only, with some absent. The table has some 98,000 clones, more than 75% seen once. Sequencing was carried out using PBMCs. All receptors derive from a human donor in good health. Each CDR3 is given with its conserved first and last residue. Each record gives: clone size, J gene, V gene, D gene, CDR3 protein, CDR3 DNA. The D gene is left open where the match is weak. For some rows the clone size is stated as once, few or many, or as a class when expanded; others skip it.

-,TRBJ1-4,TRBV9,TRBD1,CASSAETGLANEKLFF,TGTGCCAGCAGCGCCGAGACAGGGTTAGCTAATGAAAAACTGTTTTTT
-,TRBJ2-4,TRBV11-2,-,CASSLVRGAKNIQYF,TGTGCCAGCAGCTTAGTCCGGGGGGCCAAAAACATTCAGTACTTC
-,TRBJ2-5,TRBV7-2,-,CASSPTRTVGETQYF,TGTGCCAGCAGCCCAACCCGGACTGTTGGAGAGACCCAGTACTTC
-,TRBJ2-5,TRBV27,-,CASRTLEETQYF,TGTGCCAGCAGAACATTGGAAGAGACCCAGTACTTC
few,TRBJ1-3,TRBV11-2,-,CASSLDRNTIYF,TGTGCCAGCAGCTTAGACAGAAACACCATATATTTT
-,TRBJ2-1,TRBV5-1,-,CASSPIAEDYNEQFF,TGCGCCAGCAGCCCTATAGCGGAGGACTACAATGAGCAGTTCTTC
-,TRBJ2-3,TRBV7-9,TRBD2,CASSTRLATDTQYF,TGTGCCAGCAGCACCCGACTAGCCACAGATACGCAGTATTTT
few,TRBJ1-1,TRBV7-2,-,CASSLDYRGTEAFF,TGTGCCAGCAGCCTAGATTACCGAGGCACTGAAGCTTTCTTT
-,TRBJ2-3,TRBV18,-,CASSYSRSDTQYF,TGTGCCAGCTCCTACAGTCGCTCAGATACGCAGTATTTT
-,TRBJ1-5,TRBV28,-,CASSSLLAGNQPQHF,TGTGCCAGCAGTTCCCTCCTGGCGGGAAATCAGCCCCAGCATTTT
-,TRBJ2-2,TRBV28,-,CASRSGALDTGELFF,TGTGCCAGCAGATCCGGAGCGCTAGACACCGGGGAGCTGTTTTTT
-,TRBJ1-3,TRBV6-1,TRBD1,CASSVRTGAGNTIYF,TGTGCCAGCAGTGTCCGGACAGGAGCAGGAAACACCATATATTTT
-,TRBJ2-6,TRBV19,-,CASSRWPGRNTGANVLTF,TGTGCCAGTAGTAGGTGGCCAGGGAGGAATACTGGGGCCAACGTCCTGACTTTC
-,TRBJ2-5,TRBV4-3,TRBD2,CASSPSGRGAQETQYF,TGCGCCAGCAGCCCGTCTGGGCGGGGGGCCCAAGAGACCCAGTACTTC
-,TRBJ2-3,TRBV14,TRBD1,CASSRGTGHATDTQYF,TGTGCCAGCAGCCGCGGGACAGGGCACGCCACAGATACGCAGTATTTT
-,TRBJ1-1,TRBV29-1,-,CSVANRNTEAFF,TGCAGCGTTGCTAATAGGAACACTGAAGCTTTCTTT
-,TRBJ2-4,TRBV21-1,-,CASTRGLAGVKNIQYF,TGTGCCAGCACGAGAGGACTAGCGGGGGTCAAAAACATTCAGTACTTC
few,TRBJ2-5,TRBV25-1,TRBD1,CASSGGQGAAETQYF,TGTGCCAGCAGTGGGGGACAGGGGGCAGCGGAGACCCAGTACTTC
-,TRBJ1-5,TRBV6-5,-,CASSYNGMGGNQPQHF,TGTGCCAGCAGTTATAACGGGATGGGCGGCAATCAGCCCCAGCATTTT
-,TRBJ1-1,TRBV5-6,TRBD1,CASSADRGLTTEAFF,TGTGCCAGCAGCGCGGACAGGGGGTTAACCACTGAAGCTTTCTTT
-,TRBJ2-7,TRBV30,-,CAWSVGLSEQYF,TGTGCCTGGAGTGTGGGACTGTCCGAGCAGTACTTC
-,TRBJ2-3,TRBV9,TRBD2,CASSVSSGGLADTQYF,TGTGCCAGCAGCGTAAGTAGCGGGGGTTTAGCAGATACGCAGTATTTT
-,TRBJ2-5,TRBV7-6,TRBD2,CASSGAGLAGVGETQYF,TGTGCCAGCAGCGGAGCGGGACTAGCGGGAGTCGGGGAGACCCAGTACTTC
-,TRBJ1-2,TRBV7-6,TRBD1,CASSPTVTIQGHGYTF,TGTGCCAGCAGCCCTACCGTCACCATACAGGGGCATGGCTACACCTTC
-,TRBJ2-2,TRBV5-1,-,CASSLKGQGNTGELFF,TGCGCCAGCAGCTTAAAAGGTCAGGGAAACACCGGGGAGCTGTTTTTT
-,TRBJ2-1,TRBV7-9,TRBD2,CASSFEPGLAGVMNNEQFF,TGTGCCAGCAGCTTTGAACCGGGACTAGCGGGAGTGATGAACAATGAGCAGTTCTTC
-,TRBJ2-1,TRBV15,TRBD1,CATSWGQSSYNEQFF,TGTGCCACCAGCTGGGGACAGAGCTCCTACAATGAGCAGTTCTTC
-,TRBJ2-5,TRBV29-1,-,CSVGKAGLRETQYF,TGCAGCGTTGGTAAGGCAGGGCTCCGGGAGACCCAGTACTTC
-,TRBJ1-2,TRBV4-1,TRBD1,CASSQEVGTAHYGYTF,TGCGCCAGCAGCCAAGAAGTCGGGACAGCGCATTATGGCTACACCTTC
-,TRBJ2-1,TRBV7-3,TRBD2,CASSLMRLAGGDDEQFF,TGTGCCAGCAGCTTAATGAGACTAGCGGGAGGGGACGATGAGCAGTTCTTC
-,TRBJ2-1,TRBV9,TRBD2,CASSVGPSGRANEQFF,TGTGCCAGCAGCGTAGGGCCCAGCGGGAGGGCCAATGAGCAGTTCTTC
-,TRBJ2-5,TRBV21-1,-,CASSKDGGQGRETQYF,TGTGCCAGCAGCAAAGATGGCGGACAGGGGCGAGAGACCCAGTACTTC
-,TRBJ2-7,TRBV7-2,TRBD1,CASSFLVGGTGMYEQYF,TGTGCCAGCAGCTTCTTAGTTGGGGGGACAGGGATGTACGAGCAGTACTTC
few,TRBJ2-6,TRBV11-2,-,CASSLVPGSGANVLTF,TGTGCCAGCAGCTTAGTCCCCGGGTCTGGGGCCAACGTCCTGACTTTC
-,TRBJ1-2,TRBV5-1,TRBD1,CASSWGQGRSGYTF,TGCGCCAGCAGCTGGGGACAGGGTAGGAGTGGCTACACCTTC
-,TRBJ1-1,TRBV5-1,-,CASSGDNPYRGNTEAFF,TGCGCCAGCAGTGGGGACAACCCTTACCGGGGAAACACTGAAGCTTTCTTT
-,TRBJ2-7,TRBV5-4,TRBD2,CASSLGLASSYEQYF,TGTGCCAGCAGCTTAGGACTAGCGAGCTCCTACGAGCAGTACTTC
-,TRBJ2-3,TRBV11-3,-,CASSAGDTQYF,TGTGCCAGCAGCGCCGGAGATACGCAGTATTTT
-,TRBJ2-1,TRBV5-8,TRBD2,CASSLAGAYNEQFF,TGTGCCAGCAGCTTAGCGGGAGCCTACAATGAGCAGTTCTTC
few,TRBJ2-7,TRBV7-8,TRBD2,CASSLAGGSSYEQYF,TGTGCCAGCAGCCTAGCGGGGGGAAGCTCCTACGAGCAGTACTTC
-,TRBJ2-3,TRBV9,-,CASSPHLATGTDTQYF,TGTGCCAGCAGCCCCCACCTAGCGACTGGCACAGATACGCAGTATTTT
-,TRBJ2-2,TRBV15,TRBD2,CATSTIAGVFTGELFF,TGTGCCACCAGCACTATAGCGGGAGTTTTCACCGGGGAGCTGTTTTTT
-,TRBJ2-2,TRBV18,TRBD2,CASSPGLAGLTGELFF,TGTGCCAGCTCACCTGGACTAGCGGGACTTACCGGGGAGCTGTTTTTT
-,TRBJ2-3,TRBV7-2,-,CASSLGLAGANGGQYF,TGTGCCAGCAGCCTGGGGCTGGCGGGGGCCAATGGCGGGCAGTATTTT
-,TRBJ2-7,TRBV6-1,TRBD2,CASSTAGVSSYEQYF,TGTGCCAGCAGCACGGCGGGAGTGAGCTCCTACGAGCAGTACTTC
-,TRBJ1-1,TRBV5-6,-,CASNIIQVGNTEAFF,TGTGCCAGCAACATTATCCAGGTCGGAAACACTGAAGCTTTCTTT
once,TRBJ1-1,TRBV5-5,-,CASSFGMNTEAFF,TGTGCCAGCAGCTTCGGTATGAACACTGAAGCTTTCTTT
few,TRBJ2-7,TRBV11-2,-,CASSLVAGLSYEQYF,TGTGCCAGCAGCTTAGTTGCAGGGTTAAGCTACGAGCAGTACTTC